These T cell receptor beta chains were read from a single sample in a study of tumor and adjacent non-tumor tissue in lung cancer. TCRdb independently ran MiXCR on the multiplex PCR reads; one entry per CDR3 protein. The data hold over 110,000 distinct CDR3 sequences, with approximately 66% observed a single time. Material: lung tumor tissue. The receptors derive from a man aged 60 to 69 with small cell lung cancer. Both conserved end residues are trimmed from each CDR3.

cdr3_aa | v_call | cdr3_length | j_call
SAHTGGTDLYEQY | TRBV20-1 | 13 | TRBJ2-7
ATSFSSGANTGELF | TRBV6-6 | 14 | TRBJ2-2
SVDSPVSDYGYT | TRBV29-1 | 12 | TRBJ1-2
ASSELGSWKGYT | TRBV6-1 | 12 | TRBJ1-2
ASSLVREVSTDTQY | TRBV5-5 | 14 | TRBJ2-3
ASSLVLAREQF | TRBV11-1 | 11 | TRBJ2-1
AISWGQGTEAF | TRBV6-1 | 11 | TRBJ1-1
ASSTGVSQC | TRBV12-3/TRBV12-4 | 9 | TRBJ2-7
SARALGGPTDTQY | TRBV20-1 | 13 | TRBJ2-3
ASGAGNTEAF | TRBV13 | 10 | TRBJ1-1
ASSRTAFLSYEQY | TRBV12-3/TRBV12-4 | 13 | TRBJ2-7
ASNLGYGTSYNEQF | TRBV7-9 | 14 | TRBJ2-1
SGGAETSSYNEQF | TRBV29-1 | 13 | TRBJ2-1
ASSLVGEGTTEAF | TRBV11-3 | 13 | TRBJ1-1
ASNLGNLSGPPYNEQF | TRBV11-3 | 16 | TRBJ2-1
ASKDSYSTDTQY | TRBV10-2 | 12 | TRBJ2-3
ASRPGGGSSYNEQF | TRBV11-2 | 14 | TRBJ2-1
ASIKDSYNEQL | TRBV11-2 | 11 | TRBJ2-1
ASSPSGRAIDTQY | TRBV5-4 | 13 | TRBJ2-3
ASSQDGSSGANVLT | TRBV4-1 | 14 | TRBJ2-6
ASSYSLVVGLEDTQY | TRBV6-6 | 15 | TRBJ2-3
ASSPDGEIQY | TRBV11-1 | 10 | TRBJ2-5
ASSRSGTLNTGELF | TRBV4-1 | 14 | TRBJ2-2
ASSSGGNEQF | TRBV6-6 | 10 | TRBJ2-1
ASDSKQGPRVNTEAF | TRBV11-2 | 15 | TRBJ1-1
SVDSFSGAQDTEAF | TRBV29-1 | 14 | TRBJ1-1
ASSPVVEGNQPQH | TRBV12-3/TRBV12-4 | 13 | TRBJ1-5
ASIRTGPSYEQY | TRBV12-3/TRBV12-4 | 12 | TRBJ2-7
ANSSPDRVETGKLF | TRBV11-1 | 14 | TRBJ2-2
ASTIGPYEQY | TRBV2 | 10 | TRBJ2-7
ASSLTQNSPLH | TRBV12-3/TRBV12-4 | 11 | TRBJ1-6
ASRTDANTGELF | TRBV6-1 | 12 | TRBJ2-2
ASSPGYSFYEQY | TRBV11-3 | 12 | TRBJ2-7
SARQDRLSLAKNIQY | TRBV20-1 | 15 | TRBJ2-4
ASSPLEGGPVEPQH | TRBV6-6 | 14 | TRBJ1-5
ASSLTSNGETQY | TRBV5-1 | 12 | TRBJ2-5
ASSLHLQEAQY | TRBV5-1 | 11 | TRBJ2-5
SVESAGTGTQY | TRBV29-1 | 11 | TRBJ2-3
VSSLSLPDTQY | TRBV11-2 | 11 | TRBJ2-3
ANSPPCEPEAF | TRBV11-2 | 11 | TRBJ1-1
ASSLTGVSYNEQF | TRBV12-3/TRBV12-4 | 13 | TRBJ2-1